This TCR beta chain was recorded in a study of PD-L1 blockade in urothelial cancer. On the study more broadly: The median T cell count in blood samples was some 140,000.

Pretreatment sampling and on-treatment sampling together yielded between 1 and 8 samples for each patient. In its sample, this clone was seen a few times. Its cognate antigen is unknown. V gave up 7 bases and J gave up 1 base, with 11 bases separating them. The CDR3 runs to 14 residues. Per the germline V gene, CDR1 is MNHEY and CDR2 is SMNVEV (reference sequence). Some clones are missing from TCRdb's copy, which holds only in-frame ones; the method was immunoSEQ multiplex PCR. The profile shows about 51,000 clones, more than 75% of them singletons. Study-level results: Improved survival was predicted by pretreatment blood TCR clonality below the median. Greater 3-week expansion of tumor-associated blood clones was recorded for durable-benefit patients.

The chain recombines TRBV27 with TRBJ2-4, with a weak D call TRBD1 (6 bases). The material was PBMCs, obtained around atezolizumab (anti-PD-L1) treatment. The TCR sequence derives from a man aged 55 to 69 with urothelial cancer. The CDR3 region is CASTPQGAKNIQYF. CDR3 in DNA: TGTGCCAGCACCCCCCAGGGGGCCAAAAACATTCAGTACTTC.